These 15 T cell receptor beta chains originate from one sample sequenced in a study of early T cells in non-severe SARS-CoV-2 infection. TCRdb reprocessed the 5' RACE reads via MiXCR and lists one record per CDR3 protein. The table records more than 35,000 distinct CDR3 sequences, under 14% of them present only once. The sequencing sample was made of whole blood. The receptors originated from an adult who was a healthcare worker with PCR-confirmed SARS-CoV-2 infection or an uninfected control (not recorded which).

This chain's CDR3 is CASSPPAGELFF. The CDR3 region has the DNA TGTGCCAGCAGCCCACCGGCCGGGGAGCTGTTTTTT. This chain uses TRBV7-2 with TRBJ2-2; D remains ambiguous. CDR3 length: 12 residues. Germline V gene data show CDR1 as SGHTA and CDR2 as FQGNSA. Trimming removed 5 bases at V and 6 bases at J, with 7 bases between.

In this sample, this clonotype turned up many times. V and J are TRBV4-3 and TRBJ2-7; D might be TRBD2 (5 bases). Germline loops: CDR1 LGHNA, CDR2 YSLEER. The germline V and J ends were trimmed by 0 bases and 1 base, with 7 bases remaining between them. This CDR3 is built from 14 residues. The CDR3 protein is CASSQDRGSYEQYF. CDR3 bases: TGCGCCAGCAGCCAAGATCGCGGGTCCTACGAGCAGTACTTC.

This clonotype occurred many times. The chain combines TRBV27 with TRBJ2-1; weak D call: TRBD2 (6 bases). The CDR3 loop spans 15 amino acids. The germline V and J ends were trimmed by 2 bases and 2 bases, with 10 bases remaining between them. CDR1 and CDR2 from the germline V gene are MNHEY and SMNVEV (reference sequence). The CDR3 protein is CASSLAGNAYNEQFF. CDR3 bases: TGTGCCAGCAGTTTAGCGGGAAACGCCTACAATGAGCAGTTCTTC.

This rearrangement joins TRBV7-9 to TRBJ1-6; a possible D gene is TRBD1 (6 bases). CDR3 length: 14 residues. Germline assignment: CDR1 SEHNR and CDR2 FQNEAQ (reference sequence). Trimming cost V 5 bases and J 5 bases, with 10 bases left between them. This chain's CDR3 is CASSATGHNSPLHF. CDR3 sequence (DNA): TGTGCCAGCAGCGCGACAGGCCATAATTCACCCCTCCACTTT.

The sample holds many counts of this clonotype. V usage is TRBV4-2 and J usage is TRBJ1-5; D may be TRBD1 (5 bases). Trimming removed 1 base at V and 7 bases at J, with 11 bases between. The CDR3 runs to 14 residues. CDR1 and CDR2 (germline): LGHNA, YNFKEQ. The CDR3 loop reads CASSQAGTWQPQHF. The DNA of the CDR3 is TGTGCCAGCAGCCAAGCGGGGACGTGGCAGCCCCAGCATTTT.

The gene calls are TRBV29-1 and TRBJ1-1; D is ambiguous. Germline CDR1 is SQVTM and CDR2 is ANQGSEA. V lost 7 bases and J 5 bases, leaving 14 bases between the germline ends. The length of the CDR3 is 12 residues. The CDR3 DNA is TGCAGCGCCGGGGAGGCTCTGACTGAAGCTTTCTTT. It specifies CSAGEALTEAFF.

This clonotype occurred many times. V is TRBV19 and J is TRBJ2-7; TRBD1 is a possible D gene (5 bases). Germline CDR1 LNHDA, CDR2 SQIVND (reference sequence). V lost 4 bases and J lost 6, with 19 bases in between. The CDR3 sequence is 15 residues long. CDR3 DNA: TGTGCCAGTAGTACTCCAGACAGTTTTCCGGGCGAGCAGTACTTC. Translated, it gives CASSTPDSFPGEQYF.

The chain uses TRBV20-1 and TRBJ2-1, with TRBD2 matching 7 bases. J gave up 0 bases and V 6 bases, and 8 bases lay outside the gene matches. The CDR3 is made up of 15 amino acids. Germline lookup yields CDR1 DFQATT and CDR2 SNEGSKA (reference sequence). The CDR3 sequence is CSAQSSGSSYNEQFF. Here the CDR3 DNA reads TGCAGTGCCCAATCTAGCGGAAGCTCCTACAATGAGCAGTTCTTC.

In its sample, this clonotype was seen a few times. This rearrangement joins TRBV10-3 to TRBJ2-1; no clear D gene. Germline assignment: CDR1 ENHRY and CDR2 SYGVKD. This CDR3 spans 14 amino acids. Trimming removed 6 bases from V and 3 bases from J, with 12 bases in between. This CDR3 is CAIRYSEIYNEQFF. The CDR3 DNA follows: TGTGCCATCAGGTATTCGGAGATCTACAATGAGCAGTTCTTC.

At least ten counts were recorded for this clonotype. The chain carries TRBV6-2 or TRBV6-3 and TRBJ1-1; D uncertain. The CDR3 covers 17 residues. In germline, CDR1 is MNHEY, CDR2 SVGEGT. The V end was cut by 0 bases, the J end by 0 bases, with 14 bases between. The CDR3 DNA reads as TGTGCCAGCAGTTACTCGAATGTATATGGGGTGAACACTGAAGCTTTCTTT. It translates to CASSYSNVYGVNTEAFF.

The sample holds many counts of this clonotype. The chain couples TRBV6-1 to TRBJ1-1, with D unclear. This CDR3 has 12 amino acids. CDR1 MNHNS and CDR2 SASEGT come from the germline V gene. Between the trimmed V and J ends, which lost 1 base and 11 bases, there was a span of 11 bases. The CDR3 loop reads CASSEGEVDAFF. As DNA, the CDR3 is TGTGCCAGCAGTGAAGGTGAGGTGGATGCTTTCTTT.

This clonotype was detected a few times. This CDR3 reads CASTGTGPASEQYF. CDR3 nucleotides: TGTGCCAGCACCGGGACAGGGCCTGCCTCCGAGCAGTACTTC. The V call is TRBV6-5, the J call TRBJ2-7, with 9 nucleotides matching TRBD1. Trimming cost V 7 bases and J 6 bases; bases outside gene matches: 10. This CDR3 spans 14 amino acids. Per germline, CDR1 MNHEY and CDR2 SVGAGI.

J is TRBJ1-1 and V is TRBV29-1; no definite D call. The V end was cut by 4 bases, the J end by 5 bases, with 20 bases between. This CDR3 comprises 15 residues. The germline V gene encodes CDR1 SQVTM and CDR2 ANQGSEA. The CDR3 sequence: CSVGLNSRVTTEAFF. DNA of the CDR3: TGCAGCGTTGGCCTCAACAGTAGGGTAACGACTGAAGCTTTCTTT.

This clonotype was picked up many times. The V call is TRBV2, the J call TRBJ1-2; no clear D gene. Germline assignment: CDR1 SNHLY and CDR2 FYNNEI. Trimming took off 0 bases at V and 8 bases at J, with 10 bases between the two ends. CDR3 length equals 13 residues. CDR3 coding DNA: TGTGCCAGCAGTGAAGCGCTTAGACGAGGCTACACCTTC. Residues: CASSEALRRGYTF.

This clonotype has ten or more counts. V gene TRBV12-3 or TRBV12-4 combines with J gene TRBJ2-1; D is ambiguous. With 2 bases removed from V and 4 bases from J, the gap between germline ends came to 18 bases. The CDR3 is 17 residues long. The CDR3 here is CASSLRAVTDSYNEQFF. The CDR3 DNA reads TGTGCCAGCAGTTTACGGGCAGTTACAGATTCATACAATGAGCAGTTCTTC.